This TCR beta chain was sequenced for a study of cytomegalovirus exposure and HLA in healthy donors. The CDR3 totals 19 residues. The V segment lost 0 bases and the J segment 3 bases; nucleotides outside the gene matches: 10. Germline lookup yields CDR1 LGHNA and CDR2 YSLEER. Sequencing was performed with immunoSEQ multiplex PCR; in TCRdb, only in-frame clones are kept and a portion is missing. The profile shows roughly 56,000 clones, 85% to 95% of them singletons. The gene calls are TRBV4-3 and TRBJ2-4; 11 bases line up with TRBD2. The receptor's source is a young man in good health and CMV-seronegative. The sequenced sample consisted of PBMCs. The CDR3 is CASSQEPNSGRVDKNIQYF. CDR3 DNA sequence: TGCGCCAGCAGCCAAGAACCAAATAGCGGGAGGGTAGACAAAAACATTCAGTACTTC.